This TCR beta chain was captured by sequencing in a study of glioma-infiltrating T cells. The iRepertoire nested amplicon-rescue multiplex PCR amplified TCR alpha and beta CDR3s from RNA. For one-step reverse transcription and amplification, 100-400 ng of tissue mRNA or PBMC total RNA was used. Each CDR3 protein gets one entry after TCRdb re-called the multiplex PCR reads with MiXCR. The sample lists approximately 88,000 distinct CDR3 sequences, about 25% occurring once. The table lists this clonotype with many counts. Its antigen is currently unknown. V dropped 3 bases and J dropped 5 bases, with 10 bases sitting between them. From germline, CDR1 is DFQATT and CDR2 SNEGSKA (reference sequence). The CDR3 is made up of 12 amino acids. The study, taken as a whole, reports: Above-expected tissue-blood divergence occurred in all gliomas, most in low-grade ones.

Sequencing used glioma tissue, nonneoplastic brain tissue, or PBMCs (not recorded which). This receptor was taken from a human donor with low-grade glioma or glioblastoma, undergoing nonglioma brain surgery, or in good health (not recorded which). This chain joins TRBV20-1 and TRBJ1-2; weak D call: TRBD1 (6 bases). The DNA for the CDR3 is TGCAGTGCTAGGGGCGGGACATATGGCTACACCTTC. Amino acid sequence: CSARGGTYGYTF.